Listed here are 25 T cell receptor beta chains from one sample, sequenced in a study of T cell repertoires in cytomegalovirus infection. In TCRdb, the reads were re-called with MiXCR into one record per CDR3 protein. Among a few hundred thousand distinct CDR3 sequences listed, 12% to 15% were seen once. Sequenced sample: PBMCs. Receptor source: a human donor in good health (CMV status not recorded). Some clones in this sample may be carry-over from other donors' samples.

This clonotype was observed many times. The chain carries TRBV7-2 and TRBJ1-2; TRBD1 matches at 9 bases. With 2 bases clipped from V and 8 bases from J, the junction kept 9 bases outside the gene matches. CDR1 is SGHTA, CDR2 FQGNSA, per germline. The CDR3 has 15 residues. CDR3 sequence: CASSLLQGAHGGYTF. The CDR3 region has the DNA TGTGCCAGCAGCTTACTACAGGGGGCGCATGGGGGCTACACCTTC.

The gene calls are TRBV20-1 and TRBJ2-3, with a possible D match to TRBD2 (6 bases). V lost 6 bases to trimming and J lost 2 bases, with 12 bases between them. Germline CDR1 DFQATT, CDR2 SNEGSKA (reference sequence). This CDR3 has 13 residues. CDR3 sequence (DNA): TGCAGTGCCACGGGACTGAACACAGATACGCAGTATTTT. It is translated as CSATGLNTDTQYF.

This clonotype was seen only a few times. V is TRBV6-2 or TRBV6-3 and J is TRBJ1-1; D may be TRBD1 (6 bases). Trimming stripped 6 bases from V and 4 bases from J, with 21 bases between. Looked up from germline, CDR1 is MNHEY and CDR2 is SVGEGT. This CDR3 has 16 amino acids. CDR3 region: CASSLTGGAVGTEAFF. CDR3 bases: TGTGCCAGCAGCCTCACCGGGGGGGCAGTGGGCACTGAAGCTTTCTTT.

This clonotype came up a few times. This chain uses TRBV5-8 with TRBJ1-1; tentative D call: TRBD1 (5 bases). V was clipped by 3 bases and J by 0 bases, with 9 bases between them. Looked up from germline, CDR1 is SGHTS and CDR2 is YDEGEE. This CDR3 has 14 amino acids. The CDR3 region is CASSWRQLNTEAFF. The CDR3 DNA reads TGTGCCAGCAGCTGGCGACAGTTGAACACTGAAGCTTTCTTT.

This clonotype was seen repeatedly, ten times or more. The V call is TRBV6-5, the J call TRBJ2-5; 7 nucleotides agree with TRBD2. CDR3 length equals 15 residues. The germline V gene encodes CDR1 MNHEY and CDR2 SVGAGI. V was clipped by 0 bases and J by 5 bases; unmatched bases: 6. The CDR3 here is CASSYSGGGGETQYF. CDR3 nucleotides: TGTGCCAGCAGTTACTCCGGCGGGGGTGGGGAGACCCAGTACTTC.

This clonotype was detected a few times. The CDR3 here is CATSRGGAGVAGELFF. CDR3 coding DNA: TGTGCCACCAGCAGAGGTGGGGCAGGGGTGGCCGGGGAGCTGTTTTTT. The chain carries TRBV15 and TRBJ2-2; tentatively, D is TRBD1 (6 bases). There are 16 residues in the CDR3. V lost 1 base to trimming and J lost 6 bases, with 15 bases between them. The germline CDR1 and CDR2 sequences are LNHNV and YYDKDF (reference sequence).

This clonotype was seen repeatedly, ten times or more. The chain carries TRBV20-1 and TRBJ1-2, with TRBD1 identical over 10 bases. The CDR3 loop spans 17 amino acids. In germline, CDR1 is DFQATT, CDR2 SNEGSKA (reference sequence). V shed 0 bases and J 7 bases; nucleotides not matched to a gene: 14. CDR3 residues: CSAREYIWRQGAFGYTF. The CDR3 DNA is TGCAGTGCTAGAGAATACATATGGAGACAGGGGGCGTTTGGCTACACCTTC.

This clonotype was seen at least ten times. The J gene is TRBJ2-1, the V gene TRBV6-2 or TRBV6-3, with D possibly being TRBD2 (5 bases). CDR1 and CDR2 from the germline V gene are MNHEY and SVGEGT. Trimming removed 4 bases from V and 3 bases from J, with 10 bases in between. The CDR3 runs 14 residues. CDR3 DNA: TGTGCCAGCAGTTTGAGCGGATACTACAATGAGCAGTTCTTC. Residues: CASSLSGYYNEQFF.

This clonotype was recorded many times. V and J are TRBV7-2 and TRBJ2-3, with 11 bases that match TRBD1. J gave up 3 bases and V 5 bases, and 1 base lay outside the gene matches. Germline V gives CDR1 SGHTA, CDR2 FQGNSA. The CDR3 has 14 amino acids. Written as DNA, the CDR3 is TGTGCCAGCAGCCGGGACAGGGGGACAGATACGCAGTATTTT. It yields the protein CASSRDRGTDTQYF.

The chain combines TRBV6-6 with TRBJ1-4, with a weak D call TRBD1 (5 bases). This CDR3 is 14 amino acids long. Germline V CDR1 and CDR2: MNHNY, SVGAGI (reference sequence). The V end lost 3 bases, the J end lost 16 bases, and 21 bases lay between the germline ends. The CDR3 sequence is CASSYSPGRRNSFF. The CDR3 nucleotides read TGTGCCAGCAGTTATTCACCGGGACGCCGTAATTCGTTTTTT.

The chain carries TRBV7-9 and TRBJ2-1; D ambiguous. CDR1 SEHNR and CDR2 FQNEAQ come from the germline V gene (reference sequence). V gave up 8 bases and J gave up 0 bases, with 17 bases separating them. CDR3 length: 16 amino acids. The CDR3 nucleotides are TGTGCCAGCTCGAGCTTTTCACTTAGCTCCTACAATGAGCAGTTCTTC. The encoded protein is CASSSFSLSSYNEQFF.

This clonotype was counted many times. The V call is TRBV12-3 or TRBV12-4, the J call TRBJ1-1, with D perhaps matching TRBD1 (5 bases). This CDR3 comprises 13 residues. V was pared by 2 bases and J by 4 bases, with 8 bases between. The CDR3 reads CASSLIGTTEAFF. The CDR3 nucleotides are TGTGCCAGCAGTTTAATAGGGACCACTGAAGCTTTCTTT.

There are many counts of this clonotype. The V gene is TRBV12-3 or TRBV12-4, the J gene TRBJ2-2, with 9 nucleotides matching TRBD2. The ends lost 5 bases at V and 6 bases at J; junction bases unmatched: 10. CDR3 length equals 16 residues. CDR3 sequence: CASSPPSGRFSGELFF. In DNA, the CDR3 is TGTGCCAGCAGTCCACCCAGCGGGAGGTTCTCCGGGGAGCTGTTTTTT.

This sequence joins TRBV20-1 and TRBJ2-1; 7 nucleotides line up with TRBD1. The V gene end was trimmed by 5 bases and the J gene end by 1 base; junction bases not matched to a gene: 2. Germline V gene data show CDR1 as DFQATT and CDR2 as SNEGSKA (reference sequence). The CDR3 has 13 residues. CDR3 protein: CSAQGQSYNEQFF. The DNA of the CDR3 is TGCAGTGCTCAGGGACAGTCCTACAATGAGCAGTTCTTC.

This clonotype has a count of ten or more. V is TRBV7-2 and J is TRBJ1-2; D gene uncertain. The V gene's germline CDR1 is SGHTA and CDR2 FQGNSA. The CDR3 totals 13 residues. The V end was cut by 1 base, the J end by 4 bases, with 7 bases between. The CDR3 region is CASSLVVLYGYTF. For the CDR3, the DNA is TGTGCCAGCAGCTTAGTGGTCCTCTATGGCTACACCTTC.

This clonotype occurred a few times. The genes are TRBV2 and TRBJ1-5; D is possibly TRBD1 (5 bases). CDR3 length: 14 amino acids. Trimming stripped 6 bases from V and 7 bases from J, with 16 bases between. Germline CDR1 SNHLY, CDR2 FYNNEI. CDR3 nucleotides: TGTGCCAGCAGGGGGGGGGGGGTTGAGCAGCCCCAGCATTTT. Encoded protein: CASRGGGVEQPQHF. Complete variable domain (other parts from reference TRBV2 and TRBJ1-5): EPEVTQTPSHQVTQMGQEVILRCVPISNHLYFYWYRQILGQKVEFLVSFYNNEISEKSEIFDDQFSVERPDGSNFTLKIRSTKLEDSAMYFCASRGGGVEQPQHFGDGTRLSIL.

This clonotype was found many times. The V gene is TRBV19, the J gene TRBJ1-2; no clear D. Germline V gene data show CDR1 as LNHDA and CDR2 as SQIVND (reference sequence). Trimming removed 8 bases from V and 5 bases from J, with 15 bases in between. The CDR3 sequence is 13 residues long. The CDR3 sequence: CASSPRGPYGYTF. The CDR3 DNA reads TGTGCCAGTTCTCCCCGAGGACCTTATGGCTACACCTTC.

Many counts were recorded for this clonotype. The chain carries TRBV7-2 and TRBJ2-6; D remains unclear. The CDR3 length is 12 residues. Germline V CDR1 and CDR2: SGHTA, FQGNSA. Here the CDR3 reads CGGSSGANVLTF. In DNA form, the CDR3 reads TGTGGAGGCTCTTCTGGGGCCAACGTCCTGACTTTC.

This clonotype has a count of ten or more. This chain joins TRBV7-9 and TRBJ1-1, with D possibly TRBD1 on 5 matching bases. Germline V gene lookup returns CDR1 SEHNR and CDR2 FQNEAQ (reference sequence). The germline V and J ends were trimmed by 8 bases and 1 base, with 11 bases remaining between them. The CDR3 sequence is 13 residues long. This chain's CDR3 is CASRPGRNTEAFF. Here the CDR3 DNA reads TGTGCCAGCCGCCCGGGACGGAACACTGAAGCTTTCTTT.

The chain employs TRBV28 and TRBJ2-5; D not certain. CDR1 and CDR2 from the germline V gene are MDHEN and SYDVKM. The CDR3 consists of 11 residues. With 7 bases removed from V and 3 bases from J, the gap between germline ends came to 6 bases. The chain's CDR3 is CASTTKETQYF. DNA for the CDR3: TGTGCCAGCACCACGAAAGAGACCCAGTACTTC.

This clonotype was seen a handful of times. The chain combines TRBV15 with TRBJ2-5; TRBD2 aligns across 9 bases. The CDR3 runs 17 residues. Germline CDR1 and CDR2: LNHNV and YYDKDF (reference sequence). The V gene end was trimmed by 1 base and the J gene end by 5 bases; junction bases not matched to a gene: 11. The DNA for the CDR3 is TGTGCCACCAGCAGAGCTGGTGGCGGGAGGGCCGGGGAGACCCAGTACTTC. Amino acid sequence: CATSRAGGGRAGETQYF.

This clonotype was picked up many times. The CDR3: CASSLNGEHTIYF. CDR3 coding DNA: TGTGCCAGCAGCTTAAACGGGGAACACACCATATATTTT. The chain joins TRBV7-8 to TRBJ1-3; D unresolved. V was cut by 2 bases and J by 8 bases, with 10 bases left in between. CDR3 length: 13 residues. Germline assignment: CDR1 SGHVS and CDR2 FQNEAQ.

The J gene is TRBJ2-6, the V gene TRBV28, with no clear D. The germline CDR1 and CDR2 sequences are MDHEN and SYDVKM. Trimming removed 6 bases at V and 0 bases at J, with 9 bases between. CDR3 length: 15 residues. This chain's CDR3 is CASRSTVSGANVLTF. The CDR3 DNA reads TGTGCCAGCAGATCTACAGTCTCTGGGGCCAACGTCCTGACTTTC.

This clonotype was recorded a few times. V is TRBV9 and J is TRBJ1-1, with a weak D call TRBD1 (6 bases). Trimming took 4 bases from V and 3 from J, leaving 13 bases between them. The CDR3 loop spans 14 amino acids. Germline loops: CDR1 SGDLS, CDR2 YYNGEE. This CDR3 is CASSPGGRDTEAFF. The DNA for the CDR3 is TGTGCCAGCAGCCCCGGGGGGCGGGACACTGAAGCTTTCTTT.

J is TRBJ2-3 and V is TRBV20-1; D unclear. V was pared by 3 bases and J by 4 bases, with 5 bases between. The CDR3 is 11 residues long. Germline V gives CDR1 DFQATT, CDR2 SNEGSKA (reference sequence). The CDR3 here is CSASGADTQYF. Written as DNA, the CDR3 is TGCAGTGCTAGTGGTGCAGATACGCAGTATTTT.